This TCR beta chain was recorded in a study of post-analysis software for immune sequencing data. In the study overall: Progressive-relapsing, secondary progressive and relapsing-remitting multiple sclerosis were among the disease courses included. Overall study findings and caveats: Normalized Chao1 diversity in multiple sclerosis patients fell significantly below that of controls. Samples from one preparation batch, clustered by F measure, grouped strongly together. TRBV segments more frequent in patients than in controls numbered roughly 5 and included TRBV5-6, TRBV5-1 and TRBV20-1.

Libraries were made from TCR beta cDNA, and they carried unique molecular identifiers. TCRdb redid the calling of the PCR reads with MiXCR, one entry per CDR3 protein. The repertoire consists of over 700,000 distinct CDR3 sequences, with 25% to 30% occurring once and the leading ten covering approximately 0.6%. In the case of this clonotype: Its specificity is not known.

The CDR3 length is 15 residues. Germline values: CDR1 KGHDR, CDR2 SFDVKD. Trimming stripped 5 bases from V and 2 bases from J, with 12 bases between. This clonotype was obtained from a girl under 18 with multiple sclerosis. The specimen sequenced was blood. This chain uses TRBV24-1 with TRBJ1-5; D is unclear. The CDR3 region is CATSAGHGGNQPQHF. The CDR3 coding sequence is TGTGCCACCAGTGCCGGGCACGGGGGCAATCAGCCCCAGCATTTT.